This record concerns one TCR beta chain sequence. Its antigen specificity is not known. One end of the junction is discordant with germline, which a read error may explain. Preparation of the library involved emulsion pairing. A second nested PCR with blocking oligos suppressed unpaired genes, then a third nested PCR added Illumina adaptors and barcodes. Each emulsion RT-PCR master mix contained roughly 5,000-280,000 T cells, with C-region, Stepout and V-region primers. Emulsions were generated with the Micellula Emulsion and Purification Kit, and RT-PCR used Qiagen OneStep RT-PCR reagents. Pooled libraries were sequenced with paired-end 2 x 250 reads on an Illumina MiSeq. The paper's data handling went like this. Read pairs were joined in Galaxy and clipped at the engineered overlap into separate alpha and beta files; unclipped reads were discarded. Alpha-beta pairs were assigned using CompleteTCR, a MiTCR-based pipeline in which chains sharing read cluster identifiers are linked by an R script. TCR sequences that were observed only once, about 1-3.1% of the total, were removed as potential sequencing errors. TCRdb cleaned the public reads at Q25 with fastp, built clones with MiXCR and kept in-frame beta chains. Identical CDR3 protein sequences are pooled into one entry, listed with their most common genes and DNA. The authors' filters were not applied to this entry. The sample records around 43,000 distinct CDR3 sequences, over 40% of which are singletons. The biggest ten clones account for approximately 60% of the sample.

The data stem from a study of T cell repertoires in breast cancer (dated by TCRdb to the mid-2010s). About the study as a whole: The study profiled tumors, lymph nodes and peripheral blood lymphocytes from breast cancer patients, plus peripheral blood from healthy control donors. ER+/PR+ status was present in the majority of the roughly 19 patient tumors that were analyzed for shared TCRs. Tumor-free lymph nodes were processed without enzymatic digestion, and blood samples were separated by Ficoll. Tumors and tumor-involved lymph nodes were minced and digested with Liberase and DNase, then filtered through 70-um and 40-um filters. The controls were nine healthy donors whose age range was similar to that of the patients. Given the low mutational burden of breast cancer and the rarity of common mutations in breast cancer, it was reasoned that TCRs shared between breast cancer patients would target shared antigens. On average, about 550,000 sequences per sample and about 11 reads per input cell were obtained by sequencing.

To analyze paired alpha-beta TCRs of CD8+ T cells, the researchers used an expanded emulsion RT-PCR method with primers covering all TCR V genes. CD8+ T cells were isolated with a CD8 positive selection kit and incubated overnight in 10 IU/mL IL-2 before emulsion RT-PCR. The germline V gene provides CDR1 SGHTA and CDR2 FQGNSA. The CDR3 covers 17 residues, taking in both the cysteine and the phenylalanine. Only CDR3 DNA is held: 51 bases, read in frame from base 1. Overall results and qualifications from the work: Shared TCRs showed TRBV7 predominance, possibly reflecting tumor recognition or mispriming bias from eight TRBV7 primers. Some 18 TCR pairs were shared across seven or more patient tumors and were rarely found in control blood, which suggests possible tumor specificity. About fourfold more TCRs were shared with matched tumor repertoires by tumor-involved sentinel lymph nodes than by tumor-free nodes (roughly 8% versus 2%). Emulsion RT-PCR was regarded as qualitative rather than quantitative, because clone recovery was skewed by transcript abundance and primer differences. Genuine antitumor clones may have been missed because singleton TCRs were discarded and only part of each tumor was sampled. Shared TCRs were encoded by various nucleotide sequences, which suggests selection and expansion based on antigen.

This clonotype originated in a pool of human donors with breast cancer or a healthy control (not recorded which). The specimen was CD8+ T cells. The chain couples TRBV7-2 to TRBJ1-6, with TRBD1 perhaps the D gene, on 6 matching bases. The CDR3 loop reads CASSLAVGGSDNPPLHF. The nucleotide sequence reads as follows: TGTGCCAGCAGCTTAGCGGTTGGGGGCTCGGATAATCCACCCCTCCACTTT.